Listed below are T cell receptor beta chains from one sample, sequenced in a study of T cell changes during pregnancy in multiple sclerosis. Assay: immunoSEQ multiplex PCR; the TCRdb copy retains only in-frame clones and omits some. The sample lists over 90,000 clones, about 91% occurring once. The sample here was peripheral blood, taken after pregnancy. These TCRs come from a female donor with multiple sclerosis, enrolled in a pregnancy study. CDR3s include the opening cysteine and the closing phenylalanine or tryptophan. The order of the fields is V gene, clone size, D gene, J gene, CDR3 protein, CDR3 DNA. D genes are given only for firm matches. Part of the rows lack a size; the others show once, few, many or a class for expanded clones.

v_gene: TRBV18; abundance: NA; d_gene: TRBD1; j_gene: TRBJ1-2; CDR3aa: CASSQDRVYGYTF; CDR3nt: TGTGCCAGCTCCCAGGACAGGGTGTATGGCTACACCTTC
v_gene: TRBV7-3; abundance: once; d_gene: NA; j_gene: TRBJ2-1; CDR3aa: CASSSTRLVNEQFF; CDR3nt: TGTGCCAGCAGCTCGACGAGACTAGTCAATGAGCAGTTCTTC
v_gene: TRBV28; abundance: NA; d_gene: NA; j_gene: TRBJ1-2; CDR3aa: CASSFSPTTAYGYTF; CDR3nt: TGTGCCAGCAGTTTCTCCCCTACCACAGCCTATGGCTACACCTTC
v_gene: TRBV4-3; abundance: NA; d_gene: NA; j_gene: TRBJ2-7; CDR3aa: CASSQELFRGFYEQYF; CDR3nt: TGCGCCAGCAGCCAAGAGCTTTTCAGGGGCTTCTACGAGCAGTACTTC
v_gene: TRBV4-3; abundance: NA; d_gene: NA; j_gene: TRBJ1-1; CDR3aa: CASSQDRGGLNTEAFF; CDR3nt: TGCGCCAGCAGCCAAGATCGGGGAGGACTGAACACTGAAGCTTTCTTT
v_gene: TRBV15; abundance: once; d_gene: NA; j_gene: TRBJ2-7; CDR3aa: CATSRRQGTYEQYF; CDR3nt: TGTGCCACCAGCAGGAGGCAGGGAACCTACGAGCAGTACTTC
v_gene: TRBV2; abundance: NA; d_gene: NA; j_gene: TRBJ2-1; CDR3aa: CASSEALGLVRYEQFF; CDR3nt: TGTGCCAGCAGTGAAGCGCTTGGTTTAGTCCGCTATGAGCAGTTCTTC
v_gene: TRBV27; abundance: once; d_gene: TRBD2; j_gene: TRBJ2-3; CDR3aa: CASSPAGGRTDTQYF; CDR3nt: TGTGCCAGCAGCCCAGCGGGGGGGCGCACAGATACGCAGTATTTT
v_gene: TRBV5-5; abundance: NA; d_gene: NA; j_gene: TRBJ2-5; CDR3aa: CASSLVGSSFGETQYF; CDR3nt: TGTGCCAGCAGCTTGGTTGGTAGTAGTTTCGGGGAGACCCAGTACTTC
v_gene: TRBV7-8; abundance: NA; d_gene: NA; j_gene: TRBJ2-1; CDR3aa: CASSPTLDFYNEQFF; CDR3nt: TGTGCCAGCAGCCCGACACTAGATTTCTACAATGAGCAGTTCTTC
v_gene: TRBV6-5; abundance: NA; d_gene: TRBD1; j_gene: TRBJ2-3; CDR3aa: CASSKTGTNTQYF; CDR3nt: TGTGCCAGCAGTAAGACAGGGACCAATACGCAGTATTTT
v_gene: TRBV7-9; abundance: once; d_gene: NA; j_gene: TRBJ2-2; CDR3aa: CASSLARGNTGELFF; CDR3nt: TGTGCCAGCAGCTTAGCCCGGGGGAACACCGGGGAGCTGTTTTTT
v_gene: TRBV7-9; abundance: NA; d_gene: TRBD2; j_gene: TRBJ2-7; CDR3aa: CASSFGLRAGGPPVYEQYF; CDR3nt: TGTGCCAGCAGCTTCGGTTTGCGAGCGGGAGGGCCCCCGGTTTACGAGCAGTACTTC
v_gene: TRBV6-1; abundance: NA; d_gene: TRBD1; j_gene: TRBJ2-5; CDR3aa: CASSGDSQETQYF; CDR3nt: TGTGCCAGCAGCGGGGACAGTCAAGAGACCCAGTACTTC
v_gene: TRBV29-1; abundance: NA; d_gene: TRBD1; j_gene: TRBJ1-2; CDR3aa: CSSTFDRVGYTF; CDR3nt: TGCAGCTCCACCTTTGACAGGGTTGGCTACACCTTC
v_gene: TRBV5-4; abundance: once; d_gene: TRBD2; j_gene: TRBJ2-7; CDR3aa: CASSPPGLAYEQYF; CDR3nt: TGTGCCAGCAGCCCGCCGGGACTAGCCTACGAGCAGTACTTC
v_gene: TRBV19; abundance: NA; d_gene: TRBD1; j_gene: TRBJ1-4; CDR3aa: CASSTRTGGGYREKLFF; CDR3nt: TGTGCCAGTAGTACCAGGACAGGAGGGGGATATCGAGAAAAACTGTTTTTT
v_gene: TRBV6-6; abundance: NA; d_gene: TRBD2; j_gene: TRBJ2-7; CDR3aa: CASRFGGSTYEQYF; CDR3nt: TGTGCCAGCAGGTTTGGCGGGAGTACCTACGAGCAGTACTTC
v_gene: TRBV7-3; abundance: NA; d_gene: NA; j_gene: TRBJ2-3; CDR3aa: CASSVQGSDTQYF; CDR3nt: TGTGCCAGCAGCGTCCAGGGTTCAGATACGCAGTATTTT
v_gene: TRBV28; abundance: NA; d_gene: TRBD2; j_gene: TRBJ2-7; CDR3aa: CASSQGPGLADSYEQYF; CDR3nt: TGTGCCAGCAGCCAAGGTCCGGGACTAGCGGATTCCTACGAGCAGTACTTC
v_gene: TRBV19; abundance: NA; d_gene: NA; j_gene: TRBJ1-2; CDR3aa: CASSSGMSNYGYTF; CDR3nt: TGTGCCAGTAGTTCAGGGATGTCTAACTATGGCTACACCTTC
v_gene: TRBV6-5; abundance: NA; d_gene: NA; j_gene: TRBJ1-1; CDR3aa: CASSYSNLGLRTEAFF; CDR3nt: TGTGCCAGCAGTTACTCGAATCTAGGACTTCGAACTGAAGCTTTCTTT
v_gene: TRBV9; abundance: NA; d_gene: TRBD2; j_gene: TRBJ2-2; CDR3aa: CASTRGEVHGELFF; CDR3nt: TGTGCCAGCACCCGGGGGGAGGTACACGGGGAGCTGTTTTTT
v_gene: TRBV18; abundance: once; d_gene: NA; j_gene: TRBJ1-1; CDR3aa: CASSPYKNTEAFF; CDR3nt: TGTGCCAGCTCACCCTATAAGAACACTGAAGCTTTCTTT
v_gene: TRBV5-1; abundance: NA; d_gene: TRBD2; j_gene: TRBJ2-1; CDR3aa: CASSHWELAGGPSYNEQFF; CDR3nt: TGCGCCAGCAGCCACTGGGAGCTAGCGGGAGGGCCCTCCTACAATGAGCAGTTCTTC
v_gene: TRBV9; abundance: NA; d_gene: TRBD1; j_gene: TRBJ1-2; CDR3aa: CASSSTGTGGSRYTF; CDR3nt: TGTGCCAGCAGCTCAACCGGGACAGGGGGCAGTCGCTACACCTTC
v_gene: TRBV7-6; abundance: NA; d_gene: NA; j_gene: TRBJ1-3; CDR3aa: CASSLSAVGISSGNTIYF; CDR3nt: TGTGCCAGCAGCTTATCGGCGGTTGGAATCTCCTCTGGAAACACCATATATTTT
v_gene: TRBV2; abundance: NA; d_gene: TRBD2; j_gene: TRBJ2-2; CDR3aa: CASRAAGRGTGELFF; CDR3nt: TGTGCCAGCAGGGCAGCGGGGAGAGGAACCGGGGAGCTGTTTTTT
v_gene: TRBV9; abundance: NA; d_gene: NA; j_gene: TRBJ2-6; CDR3aa: CASSVVTGSGANVLTF; CDR3nt: TGTGCCAGCAGCGTAGTGACAGGCTCTGGGGCCAACGTCCTGACTTTC
v_gene: TRBV7-3; abundance: NA; d_gene: TRBD1; j_gene: TRBJ2-5; CDR3aa: CASSDGTGGLQETQYF; CDR3nt: TGTGCCAGCAGCGATGGGACAGGGGGTCTCCAAGAGACCCAGTACTTC
v_gene: TRBV28; abundance: once; d_gene: NA; j_gene: TRBJ2-2; CDR3aa: CASIEGLVPGELFF; CDR3nt: TGTGCCAGCATTGAGGGTTTGGTCCCCGGGGAGCTGTTTTTT
v_gene: TRBV7-9; abundance: NA; d_gene: TRBD2; j_gene: TRBJ2-3; CDR3aa: CASSLGLAGFTDTQYF; CDR3nt: TGTGCCAGCAGCTTAGGACTAGCGGGGTTCACAGATACGCAGTATTTT
v_gene: TRBV7-9; abundance: once; d_gene: TRBD1; j_gene: TRBJ1-1; CDR3aa: CASSRGQGFMNTEAFF; CDR3nt: TGTGCCAGCAGCAGGGGACAGGGGTTTATGAACACTGAAGCTTTCTTT
v_gene: TRBV5-5; abundance: NA; d_gene: NA; j_gene: TRBJ1-2; CDR3aa: CASSLGGPNYGYTF; CDR3nt: TGTGCCAGCAGCTTGGGGGGGCCAAACTATGGCTACACCTTC
v_gene: TRBV2; abundance: NA; d_gene: TRBD2; j_gene: TRBJ2-7; CDR3aa: CATLGLAGTLSQRF; CDR3nt: TGTGCCACCTTGGGACTAGCGGGGACACTGTCACAAAGATTC
v_gene: TRBV19; abundance: NA; d_gene: NA; j_gene: TRBJ2-3; CDR3aa: CASSNRPVTSDTQYF; CDR3nt: TGTGCCAGTAGTAACCGTCCGGTGACATCAGATACGCAGTATTTT
v_gene: TRBV5-4; abundance: NA; d_gene: TRBD1; j_gene: TRBJ2-5; CDR3aa: CASSPDRRRETQYF; CDR3nt: TGTGCCAGCAGCCCGGACAGGCGGAGGGAGACCCAGTACTTC